The next 6 T cell receptor beta chains were all read from a single sample in a study of blood T cell repertoires in COVID-19. Only in-frame clones appear in the TCRdb table, and some are missing; sequencing was by immunoSEQ multiplex PCR. Of about 390,000 clones in the sample, roughly 86% were seen once. The sequenced sample consisted of peripheral blood. The receptor set was obtained from a woman aged 60-70 years with COVID-19, enrolled during active disease.

About this clone: At the DNA level, this CDR3 is encoded by other sequences in the same sample as well. The chain has TRBV28 and TRBJ1-1, with TRBD1 as a possible D gene (6 bases). Per the germline V gene, CDR1 is MDHEN and CDR2 is SYDVKM. There are 14 residues in the CDR3. V was clipped by 3 bases and J by 0 bases, with 8 bases between them. For the CDR3, the DNA is TGTGCCAGCAGTTTGACAGGAGTGAACACTGAAGCTTTCTTT. This sequence encodes CASSLTGVNTEAFF.

The rearrangement joins TRBV3-1 (or the pseudogene TRBV3-2) to TRBJ1-2; D not resolved. The V gene's germline CDR1 is LGHDT and CDR2 YNNKEL (reference sequence). V lost 4 bases to trimming and J lost 2 bases, with 20 bases between them. This CDR3 has 17 amino acids. CDR3: CASSPFFTKTVNYGYTF. The CDR3 bases are TGTGCCAGCAGCCCCTTTTTTACTAAGACGGTCAACTATGGCTACACCTTC.

This clone was observed a handful of times. V is TRBV3-1 (or the pseudogene TRBV3-2) and J is TRBJ2-7; 9 positions agree with TRBD1. In germline, CDR1 is LGHDT, CDR2 YNNKEL (reference sequence). V trimming: 2 bases; J trimming: 3 bases; junction bases outside the gene matches: 8. This CDR3 is built from 16 residues. The CDR3 loop is CASSQRGGQGFYEQYF. For the CDR3, the DNA is TGTGCCAGCAGCCAAAGAGGCGGACAGGGGTTCTACGAGCAGTACTTC.

The V gene is TRBV5-1, the J gene TRBJ2-1, with D uncertain. Germline CDR1 and CDR2: SGHRS and YFSETQ. The CDR3 extends over 17 amino acids. Between the trimmed V and J ends, which lost 1 base and 0 bases, there was a span of 14 bases. The CDR3 protein is CASSLIMTVSSYNEQFF. The DNA for the CDR3 is TGCGCCAGCAGCTTGATTATGACTGTTAGCTCCTACAATGAGCAGTTCTTC.

The chain employs TRBV27 and TRBJ2-6; TRBD1 matches 7 bases. The junction had 3 bases not matched to a gene; V was cut back by 0 bases and J by 4 bases. This CDR3 is 16 amino acids long. The germline CDR1 and CDR2 sequences are MNHEY and SMNVEV (reference sequence). As DNA, the CDR3 is TGTGCCAGCAGTTTATCGACAGGGTCCGGGGCCAACGTCCTGACTTTC. Translating it yields CASSLSTGSGANVLTF.

This chain links TRBV3-1 (or the pseudogene TRBV3-2) with TRBJ1-2; 8 bases line up with TRBD1. After removal of 4 bases from V and 5 bases from J, the junction contained 3 bases not matched to a gene. From germline, CDR1 is LGHDT and CDR2 YNNKEL (reference sequence). The CDR3 length is 13 residues. The CDR3 loop is CASSRQGWYGYTF. The CDR3, as DNA: TGTGCCAGCAGCCGACAGGGGTGGTATGGCTACACCTTC.